This record looks at one T cell receptor (beta chain) sequence and its context. Antigen specificity is unknown. TCRdb reprocessed the RT-PCR reads via MiXCR and lists one record per CDR3 protein. The sample shows 300,000 to 350,000 distinct CDR3 sequences, around 20% of them seen only once. The germline gives CDR1 LGHNA, CDR2 YSLEER. The CDR3 contains 16 residues. With 2 bases clipped from V and 7 bases from J, the junction kept 5 bases outside the gene matches. The source of the sample is a study of response to subunit inactivated influenza vaccine. Notes on the study in general: Each seasonal flu vaccination may recruit only limited new T cells, authors suggested.

Sequenced here: PBMCs from blood, sampled 21 months after vaccination. V is TRBV4-3 and J is TRBJ2-2; 12 positions match TRBD2. The sequence derives from a man aged 45 to 75 who received an inactivated influenza vaccine. The CDR3 DNA sequence: TGCGCCAGCAGCCAACCTAGCGGGGGGGCCGTCGGGGAGCTGTTTTTT. As protein: CASSQPSGGAVGELFF.